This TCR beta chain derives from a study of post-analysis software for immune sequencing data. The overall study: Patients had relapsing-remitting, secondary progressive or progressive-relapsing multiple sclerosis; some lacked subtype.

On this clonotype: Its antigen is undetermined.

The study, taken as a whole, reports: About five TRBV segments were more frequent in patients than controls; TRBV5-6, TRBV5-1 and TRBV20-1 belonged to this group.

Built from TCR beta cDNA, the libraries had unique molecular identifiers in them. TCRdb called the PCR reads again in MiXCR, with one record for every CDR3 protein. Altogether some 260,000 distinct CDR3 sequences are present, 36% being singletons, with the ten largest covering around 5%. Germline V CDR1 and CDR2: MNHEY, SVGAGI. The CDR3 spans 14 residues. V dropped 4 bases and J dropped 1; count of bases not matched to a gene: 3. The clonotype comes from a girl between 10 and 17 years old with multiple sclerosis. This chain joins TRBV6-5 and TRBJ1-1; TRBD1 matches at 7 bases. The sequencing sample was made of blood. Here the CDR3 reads CASSSWTGNTEAFF. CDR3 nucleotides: TGTGCCAGCAGTTCATGGACAGGGAACACTGAAGCTTTCTTT.